The rows below give T cell receptor beta chains drawn from one sample of a study of memory CD4+ T cells and cytomegalovirus serostatus. Clones were sequenced by immunoSEQ multiplex PCR, and TCRdb holds only the in-frame ones, with some missing. Among 45,000 to 50,000 clones listed, roughly 80% were seen once. Sequencing was performed on memory CD4+ T cells from blood. The receptors were gathered from an adult in good health and CMV-seronegative. The CDR3 runs from the conserved cysteine through the conserved F or W. The D gene is left open where the match is weak. Only some rows state a clone size, as once, few, many or a class for expanded clones.

>few|TRBV7-8|TRBJ2-2|15|TRBD2
TGTGCCAGCAGCCGAGCGGGGGCCGACACCGGGGAGCTGTTTTTT
CASSRAGADTGELFF
>once|TRBV19|TRBJ1-2|13|NA
TGTGCCAGTAGTCCTACGGTTTACTATGGCTACACCTTC
CASSPTVYYGYTF
>NA|TRBV19|TRBJ1-6|15|NA
TGTGCCAGTAGTATCACCGGACAGTATAATTCACCCCTCCACTTT
CASSITGQYNSPLHF
>NA|TRBV18|TRBJ1-4|15|NA
TGTGCCAGCTCACCGTTCCGGGACTCGAATGAAAAACTGTTTTTT
CASSPFRDSNEKLFF
>medium-sized|TRBV19|TRBJ1-5|13|NA
TGTGCCAGTAGCCAGGGCCACAATCAGCCCCAGCATTTT
CASSQGHNQPQHF
>NA|TRBV7-2|TRBJ1-3|17|NA
TGTGCCAGCAGCCAACGAACAGGGTACGGGTCTGGAAACACCATATATTTT
CASSQRTGYGSGNTIYF
>NA|TRBV18|TRBJ1-1|14|NA
TGTGCCAGCTCACCTATTCAGACGAACACTGAAGCTTTCTTT
CASSPIQTNTEAFF
>NA|TRBV7-9|TRBJ2-3|16|TRBD2
TGTGCCAGCAGCTCTACCGAAGCGGGGGACACAGATACGCAGTATTTT
CASSSTEAGDTDTQYF
>NA|TRBV7-7|TRBJ1-3|13|NA
TGTGCTACCGTGGGGGCATGGGGAAACACCATATATTTT
CATVGAWGNTIYF
>NA|TRBV7-8|TRBJ2-4|13|NA
TGTGCCAGCAGCTTAGCGGAGGACACCTTTCAGTACTTC
CASSLAEDTFQYF
>few|TRBV18|TRBJ1-1|15|NA
TGTGCCAGCTCACCAGGGAGCAGGTCGAACACTGAAGCTTTCTTT
CASSPGSRSNTEAFF
>NA|TRBV4-2|TRBJ1-1|15|NA
TGTGCCAGCAGCCAAGGGCCAGGGGCGGACACTGAAGCTTTCTTT
CASSQGPGADTEAFF
>few|TRBV27|TRBJ1-2|13|TRBD1
TGTGCCAGTTGGACAGGGTCCAACTATGGCTACACCTTC
CASWTGSNYGYTF
>NA|TRBV7-2|TRBJ2-1|15|NA
TGTGCCAGCAGCTTAACGGCGGGGAATTACAATGAGCAGTTCTTC
CASSLTAGNYNEQFF
>NA|TRBV5-6|TRBJ1-1|15|NA
TGTGCCAGCACTAAAATCGGGGAGACGAACACTGAAGCTTTCTTT
CASTKIGETNTEAFF
>NA|TRBV9|TRBJ2-1|13|NA
TGTGCCAGCAGCGTAGCAGGGCAGGGTGAGCAGTTCTTC
CASSVAGQGEQFF
>few|TRBV27|TRBJ2-4|16|NA
TGTGCCAGCAGTTTATTTCGCGGCGGGACCAAAAACATTCAGTACTTC
CASSLFRGGTKNIQYF
>few|TRBV11-2|TRBJ1-2|15|NA
TGTGCCAGCAGCTTGGTGACGGGGGCCCCTCAAGGCTACACCTTC
CASSLVTGAPQGYTF
>NA|TRBV10-3|TRBJ2-5|14|TRBD2
TGTGCCATCAGAGCTAGCGGGGGACAAGAGACCCAGTACTTC
CAIRASGGQETQYF
>NA|TRBV7-9|TRBJ1-4|13|NA
TGTGCCAGCAGCCCCGCGGGCGGGGGAAAACTGTTTTTT
CASSPAGGGKLFF
>few|TRBV2|TRBJ2-7|15|TRBD2
TGTGCCAGCAGGGAAACTAGCGGGGGTAACTACGAGCAGTACTTC
CASRETSGGNYEQYF
>NA|TRBV19|TRBJ2-2|15|TRBD1
TGTGCCAGTCAACTTAAACAGGGGGCGGCCGGGGAGCTGTTTTTT
CASQLKQGAAGELFF
>few|TRBV5-8|TRBJ2-3|15|TRBD1
TGTGCCAGCAGCTCGACAGGGGACAGCACAGATACGCAGTATTTT
CASSSTGDSTDTQYF
>few|TRBV5-1|TRBJ1-2|15|NA
TGCGCCAGCAGCTTGGAGGGTCAGGGGACCTATGGCTACACCTTC
CASSLEGQGTYGYTF
>NA|TRBV5-1|TRBJ1-2|14|TRBD1
TGCGCCAGCAGCATCTCAACAGGGGACCATGGCTACACCTTC
CASSISTGDHGYTF
>once|TRBV11-1|TRBJ2-7|15|NA
TGTGCCAGCAGCCAGGGTCCAGGGAGCGTCTACGAGCAGTACTTC
CASSQGPGSVYEQYF
>NA|TRBV7-3|TRBJ1-1|16|NA
TGTGCCAGCAGCTTAAATGCCCCCGGCGCGGGCACTGAAGCTTTCTTT
CASSLNAPGAGTEAFF
>few|TRBV6-4|TRBJ1-1|13|NA
TGTGCCAGCAGTCCAGACGCCAACACTGAAGCTTTCTTT
CASSPDANTEAFF